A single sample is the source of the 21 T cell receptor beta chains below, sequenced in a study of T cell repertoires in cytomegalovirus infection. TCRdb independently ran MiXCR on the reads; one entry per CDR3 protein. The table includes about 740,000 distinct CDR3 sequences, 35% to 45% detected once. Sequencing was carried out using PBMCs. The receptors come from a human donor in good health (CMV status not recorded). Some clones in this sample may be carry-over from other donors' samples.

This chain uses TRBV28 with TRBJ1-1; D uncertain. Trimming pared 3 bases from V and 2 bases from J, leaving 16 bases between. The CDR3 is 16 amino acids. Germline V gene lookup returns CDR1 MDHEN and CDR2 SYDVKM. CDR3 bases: TGTGCCAGCAGTTTGGGCAGGAGCGGTAGCAACACTGAAGCTTTCTTT. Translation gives CASSLGRSGSNTEAFF.

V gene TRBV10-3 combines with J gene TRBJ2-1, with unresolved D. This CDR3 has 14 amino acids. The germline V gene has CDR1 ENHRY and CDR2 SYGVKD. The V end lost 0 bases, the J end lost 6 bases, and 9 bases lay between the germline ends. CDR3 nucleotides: TGTGCCATCAGTGAGTCGACCAGGAGCAATGAGCAGTTCTTC. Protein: CAISESTRSNEQFF.

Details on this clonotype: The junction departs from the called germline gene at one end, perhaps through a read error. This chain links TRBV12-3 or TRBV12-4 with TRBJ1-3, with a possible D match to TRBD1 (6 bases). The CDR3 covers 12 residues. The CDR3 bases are TGTGCCAGCAGTTCCCGCCCGGGGGCATTAGACTTT. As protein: CASSSRPGALDF.

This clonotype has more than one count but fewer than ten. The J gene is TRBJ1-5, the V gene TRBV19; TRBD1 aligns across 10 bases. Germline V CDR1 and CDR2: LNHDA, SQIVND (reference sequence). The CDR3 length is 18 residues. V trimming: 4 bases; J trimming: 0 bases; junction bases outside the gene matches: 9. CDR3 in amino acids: CASSSRDRGSYSNQPQHF. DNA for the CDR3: TGTGCCAGTAGTAGCCGGGACAGGGGAAGCTATAGCAATCAGCCCCAGCATTTT.

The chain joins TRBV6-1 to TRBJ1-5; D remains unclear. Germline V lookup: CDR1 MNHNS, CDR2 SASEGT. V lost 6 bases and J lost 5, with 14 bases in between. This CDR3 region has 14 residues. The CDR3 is CASRSRAEHQPQHF. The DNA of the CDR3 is TGTGCCAGCAGGTCGCGGGCGGAACATCAGCCCCAGCATTTT.

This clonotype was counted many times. CDR3 DNA: TGTGCCAGCAGCCAGGGGACTAGTAGTGAGCAGTTCTTC. Its protein is CASSQGTSSEQFF. The genes are TRBV7-2 and TRBJ2-1, with TRBD2 matching 8 bases. The CDR3 extends over 13 amino acids. V lost 5 bases and J lost 9; bases outside the gene matches: 6. Germline V lookup: CDR1 SGHTA, CDR2 FQGNSA.

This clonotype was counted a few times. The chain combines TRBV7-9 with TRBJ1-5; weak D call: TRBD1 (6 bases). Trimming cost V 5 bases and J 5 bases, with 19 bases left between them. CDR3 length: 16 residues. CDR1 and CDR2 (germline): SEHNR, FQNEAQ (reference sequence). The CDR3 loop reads CASSQIQGTGYQPQHF. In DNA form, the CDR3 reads TGTGCCAGCAGCCAGATACAGGGAACGGGCTATCAGCCCCAGCATTTT.

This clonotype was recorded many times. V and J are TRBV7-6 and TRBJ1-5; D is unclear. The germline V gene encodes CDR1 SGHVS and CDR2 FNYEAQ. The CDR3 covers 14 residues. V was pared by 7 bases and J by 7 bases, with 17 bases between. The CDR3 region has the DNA TGTGCCAGCACCGAACGCCGGGGTCGGCAGCCCCAGCATTTT. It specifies CASTERRGRQPQHF.

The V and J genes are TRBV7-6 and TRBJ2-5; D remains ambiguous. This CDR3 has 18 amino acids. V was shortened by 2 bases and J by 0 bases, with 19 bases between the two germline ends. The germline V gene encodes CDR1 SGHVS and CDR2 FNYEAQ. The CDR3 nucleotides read TGTGCCAGCAGCTTAATTCCCTCTCGGCCAAACTACCAAGAGACCCAGTACTTC. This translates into CASSLIPSRPNYQETQYF.

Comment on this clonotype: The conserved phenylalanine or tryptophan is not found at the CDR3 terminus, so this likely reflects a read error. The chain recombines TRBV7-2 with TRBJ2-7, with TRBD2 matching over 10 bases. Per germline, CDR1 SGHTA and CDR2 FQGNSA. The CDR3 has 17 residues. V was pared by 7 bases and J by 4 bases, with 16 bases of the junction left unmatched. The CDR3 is CASIKDTAGGPRYEQYL. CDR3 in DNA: TGTGCCAGCATCAAAGACACAGCGGGAGGGCCGCGTTACGAGCAGTACTTA.

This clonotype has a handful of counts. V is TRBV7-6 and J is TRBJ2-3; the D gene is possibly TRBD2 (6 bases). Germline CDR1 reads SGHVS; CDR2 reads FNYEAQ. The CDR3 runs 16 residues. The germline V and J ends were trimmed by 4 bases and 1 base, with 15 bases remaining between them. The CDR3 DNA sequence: TGTGCCAGCAGCTCCCAGCGGGCTGGGGGCACAGATACGCAGTATTTT. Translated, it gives CASSSQRAGGTDTQYF.

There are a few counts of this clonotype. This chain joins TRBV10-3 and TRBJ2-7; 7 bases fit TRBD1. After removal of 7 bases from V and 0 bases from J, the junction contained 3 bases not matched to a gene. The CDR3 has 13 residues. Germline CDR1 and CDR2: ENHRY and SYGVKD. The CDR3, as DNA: TGTGCCATCAAACAGGGGTCCTCCTACGAGCAGTACTTC. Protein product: CAIKQGSSYEQYF.

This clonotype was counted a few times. This chain's CDR3 is CASLLRGAGGREQYF. CDR3 DNA: TGTGCCAGCCTCTTGAGGGGAGCGGGGGGGCGCGAGCAGTACTTC. V and J are TRBV28 and TRBJ2-7; 10 nucleotides align to TRBD2. Germline CDR1 reads MDHEN; CDR2 reads SYDVKM. Trimming removed 8 bases from V and 6 bases from J; junction bases left unmatched: 13. This CDR3 spans 15 amino acids.

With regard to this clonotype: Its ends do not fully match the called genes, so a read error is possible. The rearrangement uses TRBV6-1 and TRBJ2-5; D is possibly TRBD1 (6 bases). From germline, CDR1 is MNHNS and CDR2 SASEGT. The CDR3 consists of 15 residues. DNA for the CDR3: TGTGCCAGCAGGGAAGCAGGGGAGAGTCAAGAGACCCAGTACTTC. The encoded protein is CASREAGESQETQYF.

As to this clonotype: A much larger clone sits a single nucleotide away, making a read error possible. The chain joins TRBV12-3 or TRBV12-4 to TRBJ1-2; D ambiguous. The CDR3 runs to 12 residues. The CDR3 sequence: CASSLYGYGYNF. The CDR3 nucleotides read TGTGCCAGCAGTTTATACGGATATGGCTACAACTTC.

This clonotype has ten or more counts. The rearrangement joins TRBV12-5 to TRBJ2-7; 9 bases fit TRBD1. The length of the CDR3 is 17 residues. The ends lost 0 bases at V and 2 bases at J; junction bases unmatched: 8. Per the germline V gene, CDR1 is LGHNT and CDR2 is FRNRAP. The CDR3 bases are TGTGCTAGTGGTTTGGTACTTTCCGGACAGGGGCCCTACGAGCAGTACTTC. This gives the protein CASGLVLSGQGPYEQYF.

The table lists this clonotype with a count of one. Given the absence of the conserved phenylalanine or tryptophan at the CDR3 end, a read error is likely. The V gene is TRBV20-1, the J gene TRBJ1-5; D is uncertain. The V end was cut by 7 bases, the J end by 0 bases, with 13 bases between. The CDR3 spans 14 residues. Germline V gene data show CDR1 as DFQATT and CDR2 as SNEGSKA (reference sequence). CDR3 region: CSVLDSFSNQPQHL. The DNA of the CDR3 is TGCAGTGTACTCGACTCCTTTAGCAATCAGCCCCAGCATTTG.

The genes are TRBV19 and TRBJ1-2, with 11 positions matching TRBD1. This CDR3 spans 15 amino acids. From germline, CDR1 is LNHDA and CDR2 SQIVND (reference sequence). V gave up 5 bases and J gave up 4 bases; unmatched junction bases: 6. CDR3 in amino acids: CASSLDRGRAYGYTF. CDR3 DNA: TGTGCCAGTAGTCTGGACAGGGGGCGCGCCTATGGCTACACCTTC.

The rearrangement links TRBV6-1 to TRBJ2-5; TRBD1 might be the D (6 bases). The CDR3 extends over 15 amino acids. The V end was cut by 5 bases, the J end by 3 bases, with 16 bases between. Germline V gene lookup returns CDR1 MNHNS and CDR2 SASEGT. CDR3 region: CASSTGTGEEETQYF. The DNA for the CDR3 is TGTGCCAGCAGTACAGGGACGGGTGAGGAAGAGACCCAGTACTTC.

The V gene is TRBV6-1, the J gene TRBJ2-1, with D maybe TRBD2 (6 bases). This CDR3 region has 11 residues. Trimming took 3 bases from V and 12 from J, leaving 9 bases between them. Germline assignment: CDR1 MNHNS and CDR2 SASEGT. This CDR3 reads CASSEGLRQFF. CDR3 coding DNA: TGTGCCAGCAGTGAGGGACTCCGGCAGTTCTTC.

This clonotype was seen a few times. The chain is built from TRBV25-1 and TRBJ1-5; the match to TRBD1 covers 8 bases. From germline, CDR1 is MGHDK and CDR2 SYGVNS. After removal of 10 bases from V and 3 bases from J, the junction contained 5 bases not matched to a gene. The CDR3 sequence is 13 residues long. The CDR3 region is CATSTGVNQPQHF. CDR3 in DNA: TGTGCCACCTCGACAGGGGTCAATCAGCCCCAGCATTTT.